This TCR beta chain emerged from a study of blood T cell repertoires in COVID-19. Assay used: immunoSEQ multiplex PCR; TCRdb lists only in-frame clones, some missing. The data show approximately 100,000 clones, about 89% seen once. The CDR3 covers 15 residues. Germline V gene sequence: CDR1 MNHEY, CDR2 SVGAGI. Trimming left V 5 bases short and J 3 bases short, with 16 bases between. V gene TRBV6-5 combines with J gene TRBJ2-5, with D perhaps TRBD2 (6 bases). Sample: peripheral blood. The TCR comes from a man aged 45-65 years with acute or convalescent COVID-19. The CDR3 sequence: CASSRVGPGEETQYF. The CDR3 bases are TGTGCCAGCAGTCGGGTTGGGCCGGGAGAAGAGACCCAGTACTTC.